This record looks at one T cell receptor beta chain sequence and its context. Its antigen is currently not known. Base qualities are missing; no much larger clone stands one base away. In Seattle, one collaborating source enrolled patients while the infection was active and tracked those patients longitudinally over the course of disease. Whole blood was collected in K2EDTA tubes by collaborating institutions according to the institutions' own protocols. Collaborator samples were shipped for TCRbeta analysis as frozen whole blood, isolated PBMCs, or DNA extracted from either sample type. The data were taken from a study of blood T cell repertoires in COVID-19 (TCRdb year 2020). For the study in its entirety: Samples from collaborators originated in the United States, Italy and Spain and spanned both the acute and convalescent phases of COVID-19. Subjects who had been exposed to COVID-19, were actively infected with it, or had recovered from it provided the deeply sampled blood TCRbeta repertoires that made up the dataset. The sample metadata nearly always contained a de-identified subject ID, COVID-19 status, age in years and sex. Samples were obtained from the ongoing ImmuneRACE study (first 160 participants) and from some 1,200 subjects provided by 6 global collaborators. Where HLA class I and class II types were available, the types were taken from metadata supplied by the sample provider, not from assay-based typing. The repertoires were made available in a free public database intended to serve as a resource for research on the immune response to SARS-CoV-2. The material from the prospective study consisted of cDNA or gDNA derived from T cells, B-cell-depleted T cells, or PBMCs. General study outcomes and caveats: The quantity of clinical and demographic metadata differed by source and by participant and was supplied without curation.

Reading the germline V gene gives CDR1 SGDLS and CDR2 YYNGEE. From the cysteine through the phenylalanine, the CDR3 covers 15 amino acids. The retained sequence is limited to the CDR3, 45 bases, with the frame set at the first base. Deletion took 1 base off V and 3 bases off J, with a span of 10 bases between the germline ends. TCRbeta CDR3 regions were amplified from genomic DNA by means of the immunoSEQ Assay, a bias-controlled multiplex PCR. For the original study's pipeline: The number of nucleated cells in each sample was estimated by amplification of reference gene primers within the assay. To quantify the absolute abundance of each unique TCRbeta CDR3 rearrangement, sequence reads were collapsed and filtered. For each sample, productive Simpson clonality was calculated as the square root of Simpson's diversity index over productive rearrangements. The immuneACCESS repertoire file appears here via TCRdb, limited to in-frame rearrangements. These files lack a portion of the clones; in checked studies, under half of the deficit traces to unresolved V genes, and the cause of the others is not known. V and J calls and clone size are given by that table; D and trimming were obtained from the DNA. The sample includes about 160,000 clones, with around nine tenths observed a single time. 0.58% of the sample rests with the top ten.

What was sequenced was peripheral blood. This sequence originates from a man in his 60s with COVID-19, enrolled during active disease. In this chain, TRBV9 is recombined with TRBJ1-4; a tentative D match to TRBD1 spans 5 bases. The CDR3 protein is CASSVMGTANEKLFF. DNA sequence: TGTGCCAGCAGCGTAATGGGGACTGCTAATGAAAAACTGTTTTTT.